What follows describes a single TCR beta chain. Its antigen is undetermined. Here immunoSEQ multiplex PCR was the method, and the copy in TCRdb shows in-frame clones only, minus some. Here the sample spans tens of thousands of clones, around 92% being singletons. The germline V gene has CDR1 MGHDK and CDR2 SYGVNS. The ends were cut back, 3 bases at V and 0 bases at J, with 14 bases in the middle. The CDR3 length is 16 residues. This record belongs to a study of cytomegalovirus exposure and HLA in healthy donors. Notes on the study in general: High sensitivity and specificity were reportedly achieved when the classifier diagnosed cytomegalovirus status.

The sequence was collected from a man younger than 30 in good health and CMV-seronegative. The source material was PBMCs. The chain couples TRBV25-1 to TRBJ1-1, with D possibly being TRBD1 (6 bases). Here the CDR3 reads CASSDAPGQLNTEAFF. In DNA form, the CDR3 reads TGTGCCAGCAGTGACGCCCCTGGACAGCTGAACACTGAAGCTTTCTTT.